The clone carrying this TCR beta chain occurred once. Authors' data handling: The authors estimated nucleated cell counts from reference gene primer amplification. Method: immunoSEQ multiplex PCR; TCRdb's copy keeps in-frame clones and lacks some. V and J calls and clone size are given by that table; D and trimming were obtained from the DNA. The table shows over 200,000 clones, with approximately 81% occurring only once. The sample originates from a study of blood T cell repertoires in COVID-19. This CDR3 is built from 13 residues. Trimming left V 0 bases short and J 8 bases short, with 8 bases between. Germline-derived CDR1 and CDR2 are KGHSH and LQKENI.

This sequence joins TRBV18 and TRBJ1-3; D perhaps matches TRBD1 (5 bases). The TCR was taken from a woman aged 45-65 years with acute COVID-19. The specimen sequenced was PBMCs or T cells enriched from blood (not recorded which). The CDR3 region is CASSPPAGHTIYF. In nucleotides, the CDR3 is TGTGCCAGCTCACCACCGGCAGGGCACACCATATATTTT.